One and the same sample provided the 16 T cell receptor beta chains below, sequenced in a study of blood T cell repertoires in COVID-19. Here immunoSEQ multiplex PCR was the method, and the copy in TCRdb shows in-frame clones only, minus some. The sample lists approximately 200,000 clones; 80% to 90% were seen once. Sequenced: peripheral blood. The receptor set was obtained from a human donor with active or convalescent COVID-19. The donor label of this sample is uncertain.

V gene TRBV7-3 combines with J gene TRBJ2-4; 8 nucleotides line up with TRBD1. This CDR3 spans 14 amino acids. Trimming took 2 bases from V and 9 from J; bases not matched to a gene: 6. Germline V gene lookup returns CDR1 SGHTA and CDR2 FQGTGA. CDR3 sequence reads: CASSLETGAGIQYF. The CDR3, as DNA: TGTGCCAGCAGCTTAGAGACAGGGGCGGGCATTCAGTACTTC.

The genes are TRBV7-9 and TRBJ2-1; 10 positions match TRBD2. The CDR3 is 17 residues long. V lost 5 bases and J lost 7; bases outside the gene matches: 14. Germline assignment: CDR1 SEHNR and CDR2 FQNEAQ (reference sequence). The CDR3 here is CASSTRPIAGGGNEQFF. The CDR3 DNA reads as TGTGCCAGCAGCACTCGCCCAATAGCGGGGGGTGGGAATGAGCAGTTCTTC.

The V call is TRBV7-9, the J call TRBJ1-2; TRBD1 might be the D (5 bases). V lost 3 bases, J lost 4 bases, and 9 bases lay in between. Germline V gene sequence: CDR1 SEHNR, CDR2 FQNEAQ (reference sequence). This CDR3 comprises 13 residues. The DNA of the CDR3 is TGTGCCAGCAGCTTCGACAGCTCCTATGGCTACACCTTC. Amino acids: CASSFDSSYGYTF. Variable domain in full (rest from reference TRBV7-9 and TRBJ1-2): DTGVSQNPRHKITKRGQNVTFRCDPISEHNRLYWYRQTLGQGPEFLTYFQNEAQLEKSRLLSDRFSAERPKGSFSTLEIQRTEQGDSAMYLCASSFDSSYGYTFGSGTRLTVV.

This clone was seen a few times. This chain uses TRBV18 with TRBJ2-7, with 7 bases that match TRBD1. CDR1 KGHSH and CDR2 LQKENI come from the germline V gene. With 2 bases clipped from V and 1 base from J, the junction kept 5 bases outside the gene matches. This CDR3 comprises 15 residues. CDR3 DNA sequence: TGTGCCAGCTCACCAGTGGACAGGCAGTCCTACGAGCAGTACTTC. Amino acid sequence: CASSPVDRQSYEQYF.

This chain links TRBV27 with TRBJ2-1; 10 bases agree with TRBD2. Germline V gene sequence: CDR1 MNHEY, CDR2 SMNVEV (reference sequence). This CDR3 contains 16 residues. With 1 base clipped from V and 2 bases from J, the junction kept 2 bases outside the gene matches. CDR3 sequence: CASSLLSGGAYNEQFF. For the CDR3, the DNA is TGTGCCAGCAGTTTATTGAGCGGGGGGGCCTACAATGAGCAGTTCTTC.

The chain employs TRBV7-9 and TRBJ2-1; maybe TRBD2 (6 bases). The length of the CDR3 is 15 residues. Germline V gene data show CDR1 as SEHNR and CDR2 as FQNEAQ (reference sequence). V was shortened by 4 bases and J by 9 bases, with 19 bases between the two germline ends. The CDR3 DNA reads as TGTGCCAGCAGCTCCTTGGCGGGGCACCGAGGTGAGCAGTTCTTC. Translating gives CASSSLAGHRGEQFF.

V is TRBV4-2 and J is TRBJ1-5; no clear D. V lost 0 bases and J lost 6, with 12 bases in between. CDR3 length: 15 residues. Germline CDR1 reads LGHNA; CDR2 reads YNFKEQ. The chain's CDR3 is CASSQDYRGSQPQHF. The DNA of the CDR3 is TGTGCCAGCAGCCAAGATTATCGGGGATCTCAGCCCCAGCATTTT.

The chain carries TRBV7-9 and TRBJ1-4, with unresolved D. The germline gives CDR1 SEHNR, CDR2 FQNEAQ (reference sequence). The CDR3 is 15 amino acids. Trimming pared 0 bases from V and 8 bases from J, leaving 13 bases between. The chain's CDR3 is CASSLAELGGEKLFF. In nucleotides, the CDR3 is TGTGCCAGCAGCTTAGCGGAATTGGGAGGGGAAAAACTGTTTTTT.

The chain uses TRBV2 and TRBJ2-3; 7 bases are a match to TRBD1. The V gene end was trimmed by 8 bases and the J gene end by 2 bases; junction bases not matched to a gene: 4. Looked up from germline, CDR1 is SNHLY and CDR2 is FYNNEI. The CDR3 contains 13 residues. The CDR3 reads CASARGPTDTQYF. The CDR3 region has the DNA TGTGCCAGCGCGAGGGGGCCCACAGATACGCAGTATTTT. The whole variable domain, remainder taken from reference TRBV2 and TRBJ2-3, is EPEVTQTPSHQVTQMGQEVILRCVPISNHLYFYWYRQILGQKVEFLVSFYNNEISEKSEIFDDQFSVERPDGSNFTLKIRSTKLEDSAMYFCASARGPTDTQYFGPGTRLTVL.

This chain joins TRBV5-4 and TRBJ2-1, with TRBD2 as a possible D gene (6 bases). The CDR3 spans 12 residues. CDR1 is SGHNT, CDR2 YYREEE, per germline (reference sequence). V was shortened by 5 bases and J by 7 bases, with 10 bases between the two germline ends. CDR3 in DNA: TGTGCCAGCAGACTTAGCGGAAATGAGCAGTTCTTC. It encodes CASRLSGNEQFF. The full variable domain, with the rest looked up from reference TRBV5-4 and TRBJ2-1, is ETGVTQSPTHLIKTRGQQVTLRCSSQSGHNTVSWYQQALGQGPQFIFQYYREEENGRGNFPPRFSGLQFPNYSSELNVNALELDDSALYLCASRLSGNEQFFGPGTRLTVL.

The rearrangement joins TRBV28 to TRBJ2-5; tentative D call: TRBD1 (6 bases). Deletions cut 6 bases from V and 2 bases from J, with 13 bases between. The CDR3 covers 14 residues. Per germline, CDR1 MDHEN and CDR2 SYDVKM. The chain's CDR3 is CASSKGQFQETQYF. CDR3 coding DNA: TGTGCCAGCAGCAAAGGACAGTTTCAAGAGACCCAGTACTTC.

The chain carries TRBV4-2 and TRBJ1-6; 8 nucleotides match TRBD1. V shed 3 bases, J shed 7 bases, and the junction held 14 bases outside the gene matches. CDR1 is LGHNA, CDR2 YNFKEQ, per germline. The CDR3 runs to 18 residues. As DNA, the CDR3 is TGTGCCAGCAGCCATTCGCCCGGTACCCGGGACAGGAATTCACCCCTCCACTTT. Its protein is CASSHSPGTRDRNSPLHF.

This clone is a singleton in its sample. This chain connects TRBV30 to TRBJ2-7, with 7 bases fitting TRBD1. The CDR3 loop spans 13 amino acids. Unmatched junction bases numbered 12, after V lost 8 bases and J lost 5 bases. Germline lookup yields CDR1 GTSNPN and CDR2 SVGIG (reference sequence). CDR3 sequence (DNA): TGTGCCGCCGACCGGGACAGAAAACACGAGCAGTACTTC. Translated: CAADRDRKHEQYF.

The rearrangement joins TRBV4-2 to TRBJ2-1; 7 positions agree with TRBD2. V shed 0 bases and J 9 bases; nucleotides not matched to a gene: 11. Germline CDR1 is LGHNA and CDR2 is YNFKEQ. The CDR3 sequence is 16 residues long. The DNA of the CDR3 is TGTGCCAGCAGCCAAGATAGGCCTAGCGGAGACCCTGAGCAGTTCTTC. This sequence encodes CASSQDRPSGDPEQFF.

The V and J genes are TRBV30 and TRBJ2-7, with D possibly TRBD2 on 5 matching bases. With 4 bases removed from V and 0 bases from J, the gap between germline ends came to 10 bases. CDR1 and CDR2 (germline): GTSNPN, SVGIG (reference sequence). The CDR3 is made up of 13 amino acids. The CDR3 nucleotides read TGTGCCTGGAACATGGGGAGCTCCTACGAGCAGTACTTC. It yields the protein CAWNMGSSYEQYF. Full variable domain (remainder filled in from reference TRBV30 and TRBJ2-7): SQTIHQWPATLVQPVGSPLSLECTVEGTSNPNLYWYRQAAGRGLQLLFYSVGIGQISSEVPQNLSASRPQDRQFILSSKKLLLSDSGFYLCAWNMGSSYEQYFGPGTRLTVT.

As concerns this clone: Other nucleotide sequences in the sample specify the same CDR3. This chain uses TRBV2 with TRBJ2-3, with 7 bases fitting TRBD2. V dropped 5 bases and J dropped 5; count of bases not matched to a gene: 1. Germline CDR1 is SNHLY and CDR2 is FYNNEI. The CDR3 length is 12 residues. The CDR3 DNA follows: TGTGCCAGCAGTTTAGCGGGAGATACGCAGTATTTT. Translating it yields CASSLAGDTQYF. The full variable domain, its missing parts supplied by reference TRBV2 and TRBJ2-3, is EPEVTQTPSHQVTQMGQEVILRCVPISNHLYFYWYRQILGQKVEFLVSFYNNEISEKSEIFDDQFSVERPDGSNFTLKIRSTKLEDSAMYFCASSLAGDTQYFGPGTRLTVL.